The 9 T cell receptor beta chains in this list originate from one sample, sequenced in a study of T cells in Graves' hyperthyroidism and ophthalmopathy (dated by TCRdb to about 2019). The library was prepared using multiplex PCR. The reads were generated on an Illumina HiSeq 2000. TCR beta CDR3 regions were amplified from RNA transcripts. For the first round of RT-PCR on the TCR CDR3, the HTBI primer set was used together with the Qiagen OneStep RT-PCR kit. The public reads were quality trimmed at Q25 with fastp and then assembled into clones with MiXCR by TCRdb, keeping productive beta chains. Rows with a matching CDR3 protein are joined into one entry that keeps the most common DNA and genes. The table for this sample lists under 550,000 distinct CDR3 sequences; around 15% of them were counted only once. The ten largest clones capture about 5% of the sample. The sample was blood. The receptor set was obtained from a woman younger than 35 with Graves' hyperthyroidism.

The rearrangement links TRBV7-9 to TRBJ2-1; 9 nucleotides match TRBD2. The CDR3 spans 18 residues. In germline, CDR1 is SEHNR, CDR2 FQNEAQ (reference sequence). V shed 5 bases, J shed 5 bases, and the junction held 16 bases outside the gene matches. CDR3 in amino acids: CASSTGLAPTMGDNEQFF. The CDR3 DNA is TGTGCCAGCAGCACCGGACTAGCGCCAACGATGGGTGACAATGAGCAGTTCTTC.

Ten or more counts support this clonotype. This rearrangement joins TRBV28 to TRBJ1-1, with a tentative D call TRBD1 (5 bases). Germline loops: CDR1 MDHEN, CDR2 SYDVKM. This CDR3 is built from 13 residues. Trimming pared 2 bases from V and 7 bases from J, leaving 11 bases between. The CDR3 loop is CASSLAGGDEAFF. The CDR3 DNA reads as TGTGCCAGCAGTTTAGCCGGGGGTGATGAAGCTTTCTTT.

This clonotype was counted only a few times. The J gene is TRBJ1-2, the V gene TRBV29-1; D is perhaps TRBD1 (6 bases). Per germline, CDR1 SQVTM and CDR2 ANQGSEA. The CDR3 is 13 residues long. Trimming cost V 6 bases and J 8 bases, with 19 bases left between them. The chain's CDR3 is CSVNQQGPAGYTF. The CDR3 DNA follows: TGCAGCGTGAACCAACAGGGTCCCGCAGGCTACACCTTC. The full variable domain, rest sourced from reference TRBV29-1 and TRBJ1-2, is SAVISQKPSRDICQRGTSLTIQCQVDSQVTMMFWYRQQPGQSLTLIATANQGSEATYESGFVIDKFPISRPNLTFSTLTVSNMSPEDSSIYLCSVNQQGPAGYTFGSGTRLTVV.

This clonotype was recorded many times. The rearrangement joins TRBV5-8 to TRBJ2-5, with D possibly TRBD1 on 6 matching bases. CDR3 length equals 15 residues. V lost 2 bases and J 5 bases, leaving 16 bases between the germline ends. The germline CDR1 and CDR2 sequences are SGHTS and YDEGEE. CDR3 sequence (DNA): TGTGCCAGCAGCTTCGCCCAGGGGTTGGGGGAGACCCAGTACTTC. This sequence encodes CASSFAQGLGETQYF.

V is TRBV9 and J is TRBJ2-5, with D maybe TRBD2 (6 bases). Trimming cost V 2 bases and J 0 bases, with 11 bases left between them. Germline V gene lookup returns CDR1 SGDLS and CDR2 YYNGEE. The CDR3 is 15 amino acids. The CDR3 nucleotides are TGTGCCAGCAGCGTTATAGGCGGGAACCAAGAGACCCAGTACTTC. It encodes CASSVIGGNQETQYF. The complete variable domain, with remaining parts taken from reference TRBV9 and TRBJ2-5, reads DSGVTQTPKHLITATGQRVTLRCSPRSGDLSVYWYQQSLDQGLQFLIQYYNGEERAKGNILERFSAQQFPDLHSELNLSSLELGDSALYFCASSVIGGNQETQYFGPGTRLLVL.

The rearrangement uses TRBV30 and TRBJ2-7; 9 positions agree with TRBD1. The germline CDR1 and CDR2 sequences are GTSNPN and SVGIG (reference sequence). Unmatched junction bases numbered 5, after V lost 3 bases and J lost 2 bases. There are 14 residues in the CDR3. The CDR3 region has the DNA TGTGCCTGGAGCTCTCGGACAGGGGCCTACGAGCAGTACTTC. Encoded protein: CAWSSRTGAYEQYF.

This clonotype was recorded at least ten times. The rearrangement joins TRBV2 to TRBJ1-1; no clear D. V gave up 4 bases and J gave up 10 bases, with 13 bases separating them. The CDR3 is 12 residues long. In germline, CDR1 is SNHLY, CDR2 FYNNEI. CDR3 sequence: CASSVEGDGAFF. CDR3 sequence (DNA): TGTGCCAGCAGTGTGGAGGGAGATGGAGCTTTCTTT.

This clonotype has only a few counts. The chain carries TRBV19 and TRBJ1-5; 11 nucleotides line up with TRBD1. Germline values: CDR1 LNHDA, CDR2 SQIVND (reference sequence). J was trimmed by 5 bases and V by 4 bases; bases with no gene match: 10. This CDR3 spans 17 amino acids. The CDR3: CASSKARGTGGYQPQHF. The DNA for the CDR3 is TGTGCCAGTAGTAAGGCCCGCGGGACAGGGGGGTATCAGCCCCAGCATTTT.

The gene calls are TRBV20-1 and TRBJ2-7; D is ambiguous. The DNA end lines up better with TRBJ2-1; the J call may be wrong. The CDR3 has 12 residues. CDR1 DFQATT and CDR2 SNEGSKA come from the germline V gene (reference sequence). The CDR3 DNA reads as TGCAGTGCTAGAGTTGGCCCCTACGAGCAGTTCTTC. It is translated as CSARVGPYEQFF.